Listed below are T cell receptor beta chains from one sample, sequenced in a study of early T cells in non-severe SARS-CoV-2 infection. Each CDR3 protein gets one entry after TCRdb re-called the 5' RACE reads with MiXCR. The table has under 35,000 distinct CDR3 sequences, about 7% seen once. Sequencing was performed on whole blood. The receptors stem from an adult who was a healthcare worker with PCR-confirmed SARS-CoV-2 infection or an uninfected control (not recorded which). Both conserved end residues are part of each CDR3. A D gene is named only where the DNA matches it firmly. Some rows have no size entry. The others give once, few or many, or a class for an expanded clone.

d_call j_call v_call clone_size cdr3_nt cdr3_aa
TRBD1 TRBJ2-5 TRBV28 many TGTGCCAGCAGCCCCGGGACAGCACAAGAGACCCAGTACTTC CASSPGTAQETQYF
NA TRBJ1-1 TRBV24-1 many TGTGCCACAGGAACTGGGGGGTCCACTGAAGCTTTCTTT CATGTGGSTEAFF
NA TRBJ2-5 TRBV5-1 NA TGCGCCAGCAGCTTGTGGGGCAACGGTGAGACCCAGTACTTC CASSLWGNGETQYF
TRBD1 TRBJ1-1 TRBV27 many TGTGCCAGCAGTGACCGGACAGGAGAAGCTTTCTTT CASSDRTGEAFF
NA TRBJ2-1 TRBV28 NA TGTGCCAGCAGTTCGCAGGGCTGGTACCGCGAGAAAAACAATGAGCAGTTCTTC CASSSQGWYREKNNEQFF
NA TRBJ2-3 TRBV28 few TGTGCCAGCAGTCCGCCCGGATTTTCGGATACGCAGTATTTT CASSPPGFSDTQYF
TRBD1 TRBJ2-3 TRBV5-6 many TGTGCCAGCAGCTCGGGACAGAGATTAAGCACAGATACGCAGTATTTT CASSSGQRLSTDTQYF
NA TRBJ2-7 TRBV6-5 many TGTGCCAGCAGTCGGGACGGGTTCTACGAGCAGTACTTC CASSRDGFYEQYF
NA TRBJ1-2 TRBV20-1 many TGCAGTGGAGGGGGTGAAGGCTATGGCTACACCTTC CSGGGEGYGYTF
NA TRBJ2-5 TRBV6-1 NA TGTGCCAGCAGTGAATGGACAGCCCGAGAGACCCAGTACTTC CASSEWTARETQYF
NA TRBJ1-1 TRBV7-9 many TGTGCCAGCAGCTTCGAGGGCGACACTGAAGCTTTCTTT CASSFEGDTEAFF
TRBD1 TRBJ1-1 TRBV6-5 many TGTGCCAGCAGTTTTTCGACAGGGCGGTTCGGCACTGAAGCTTTCTTT CASSFSTGRFGTEAFF
NA TRBJ2-7 TRBV19 few TGTGCCAGTAGTCAGGGCGCCTACGAGCAGTACTTC CASSQGAYEQYF
NA TRBJ2-1 TRBV10-1 NA TGCGCCAGCAGTGGGGACTTTTACAATGAGCAGTTCTTC CASSGDFYNEQFF
NA TRBJ2-6 TRBV5-1 NA TGCGCCAGCAGCTTGGGATCGGGACTCGGGGCCAACGTCCTGACTTTC CASSLGSGLGANVLTF
TRBD1 TRBJ1-1 TRBV3-1 many TGTGCCAGCAGACAGGGGAGGAACACTGAAGCTTTCTTT CASRQGRNTEAFF
TRBD1 TRBJ2-1 TRBV6-4 many TGTGCCAGCAGTGAAGGGACAGACAATAATGAGCAGTTCTTC CASSEGTDNNEQFF
TRBD1 TRBJ2-3 TRBV5-6 NA TGTGCCAGCAGTATACAGGGGATCACAGATACGCAGTATTTT CASSIQGITDTQYF
TRBD1 TRBJ2-3 TRBV28 many TGTGCCAGCAGTCCGTGGACAGGGACAGATACGCAGTATTTT CASSPWTGTDTQYF
TRBD2 TRBJ2-1 TRBV4-1 many TGCGCCAGCAGCCCGCGGGAGGGATACAATGAGCAGTTCTTC CASSPREGYNEQFF
NA TRBJ2-3 TRBV7-9 many TGTGCCAGCAGCTTAGAGGCCCACACAGATACGCAGTATTTT CASSLEAHTDTQYF